This TCR beta chain was captured in a study of T cell changes during pregnancy in multiple sclerosis. The data were produced by immunoSEQ multiplex PCR, yet TCRdb's version contains in-frame clones alone and is incomplete. The data contain about 48,000 clones, roughly 92% of them singletons. Germline lookup yields CDR1 SGHAT and CDR2 FQDESV (reference sequence). CDR3 length: 14 residues. V trimming: 3 bases; J trimming: 5 bases; junction bases outside the gene matches: 6. The chain joins TRBV11-1 to TRBJ1-2; 7 nucleotides agree with TRBD1. The source material was CD4+ T cells from peripheral blood mononuclear cells, sampled in the second trimester of pregnancy. The source of this sequence is a female donor in good health, enrolled as a control in a pregnancy study. The CDR3 bases are TGTGCCAGCAGCTTCGCAGGGGGACGGTATGGCTACACCTTC. The encoded protein is CASSFAGGRYGYTF.